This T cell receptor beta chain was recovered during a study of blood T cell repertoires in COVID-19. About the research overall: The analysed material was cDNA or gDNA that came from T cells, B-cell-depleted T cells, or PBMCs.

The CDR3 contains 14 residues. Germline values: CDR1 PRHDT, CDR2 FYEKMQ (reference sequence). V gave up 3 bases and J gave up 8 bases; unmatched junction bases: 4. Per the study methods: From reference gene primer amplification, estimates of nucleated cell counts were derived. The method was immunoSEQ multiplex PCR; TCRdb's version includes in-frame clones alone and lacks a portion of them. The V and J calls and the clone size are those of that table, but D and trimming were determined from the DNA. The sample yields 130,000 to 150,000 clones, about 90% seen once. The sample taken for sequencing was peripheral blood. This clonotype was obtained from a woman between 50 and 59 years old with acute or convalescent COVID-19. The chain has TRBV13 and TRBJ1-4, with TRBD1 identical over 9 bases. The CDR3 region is CASSLKQGAEKLFF. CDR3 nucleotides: TGTGCCAGCAGCTTGAAACAGGGGGCCGAAAAACTGTTTTTT. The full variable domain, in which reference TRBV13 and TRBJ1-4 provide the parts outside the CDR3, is AAGVIQSPRHLIKEKRETATLKCYPIPRHDTVYWYQQGPGQDPQFLISFYEKMQSDKGSIPDRFSAQQFSDYHSELNMSSLELGDSALYFCASSLKQGAEKLFFGSGTQLSVL.